This T cell receptor beta chain originates from a study of blood T cell repertoires in COVID-19. Study overall: The United States, Italy and Spain provided the acute and convalescent COVID-19 samples. In each case, the material was cDNA or gDNA derived from T cells, B-cell-depleted T cells, or PBMCs.

CDR1 SGDLS and CDR2 YYNGEE come from the germline V gene. The CDR3 is 15 amino acids. Trimming removed 0 bases from V and 4 bases from J, with 14 bases in between. Original analysis: Amplification with reference gene primers provided the estimates of nucleated cell counts. Sequencing used immunoSEQ multiplex PCR; TCRdb keeps in-frame clones, though not all of them. V, J and clone size were drawn from that table, and D and trimming were deduced from the DNA. In the table there are 200,000 or so clones, 84% of which are singletons. Sequences were obtained from peripheral blood. This clonotype was obtained from a human donor in a cohort sampled during active COVID-19. The rearrangement uses TRBV9 and TRBJ2-7; possible D gene TRBD2, 6 bases. The CDR3, as DNA: TGTGCCAGCAGCGTAGATGACGGGAGCATTTACGAGCAGTACTTC. Translated, it gives CASSVDDGSIYEQYF.